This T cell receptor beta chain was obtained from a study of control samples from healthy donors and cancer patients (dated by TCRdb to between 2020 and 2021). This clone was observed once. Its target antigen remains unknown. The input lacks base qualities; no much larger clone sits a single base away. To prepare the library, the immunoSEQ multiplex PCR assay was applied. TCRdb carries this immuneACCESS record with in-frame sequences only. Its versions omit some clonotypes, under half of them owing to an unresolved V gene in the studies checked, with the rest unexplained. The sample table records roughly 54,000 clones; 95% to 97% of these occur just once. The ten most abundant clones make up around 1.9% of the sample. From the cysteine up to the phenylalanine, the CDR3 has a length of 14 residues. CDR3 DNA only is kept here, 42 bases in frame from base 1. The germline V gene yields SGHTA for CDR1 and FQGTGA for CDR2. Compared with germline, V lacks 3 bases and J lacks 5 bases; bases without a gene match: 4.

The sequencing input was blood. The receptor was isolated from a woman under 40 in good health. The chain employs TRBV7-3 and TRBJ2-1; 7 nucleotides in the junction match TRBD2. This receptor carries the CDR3 CASSFSGPHNEQFF. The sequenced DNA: TGTGCCAGCAGCTTTAGCGGGCCGCACAATGAGCAGTTCTTC.